This T cell receptor (beta chain) was captured by sequencing in a study of blood T cell repertoires in COVID-19. At the level of the study: Acute and convalescent COVID-19 samples came from the United States, Italy and Spain. Nucleic acid was either cDNA or gDNA, and it came from T cells, B-cell-depleted T cells, or PBMCs.

This clone was detected only once. Clones were sequenced by immunoSEQ multiplex PCR, and TCRdb holds only the in-frame ones, with some missing. In the table there are under 300,000 clones, roughly 82% of which are singletons. The V and J ends lost 3 bases and 6 bases respectively, with 9 bases between them. This CDR3 is built from 14 residues. Germline CDR1 is LGHDT and CDR2 is YNNKEL (reference sequence). The sequence was collected from an elderly woman with active or convalescent COVID-19. Sample: peripheral blood. J is TRBJ1-6 and V is TRBV3-1 (or the pseudogene TRBV3-2); D not resolved. Here the CDR3 reads CASSQRVGNSPLHF. CDR3 DNA sequence: TGTGCCAGCAGCCAGAGGGTCGGTAATTCACCCCTCCACTTT.